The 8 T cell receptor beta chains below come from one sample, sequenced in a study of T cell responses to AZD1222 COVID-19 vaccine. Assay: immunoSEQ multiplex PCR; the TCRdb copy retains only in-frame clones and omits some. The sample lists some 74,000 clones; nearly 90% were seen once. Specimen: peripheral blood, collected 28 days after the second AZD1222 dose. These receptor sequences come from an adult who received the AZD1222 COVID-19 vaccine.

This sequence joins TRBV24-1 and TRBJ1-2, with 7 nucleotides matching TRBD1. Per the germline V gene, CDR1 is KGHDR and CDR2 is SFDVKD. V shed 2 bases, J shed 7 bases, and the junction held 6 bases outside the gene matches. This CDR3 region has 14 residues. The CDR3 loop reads CATSDSRQGRGYTF. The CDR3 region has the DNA TGTGCCACCAGTGATTCGCGACAGGGCCGTGGCTACACCTTC.

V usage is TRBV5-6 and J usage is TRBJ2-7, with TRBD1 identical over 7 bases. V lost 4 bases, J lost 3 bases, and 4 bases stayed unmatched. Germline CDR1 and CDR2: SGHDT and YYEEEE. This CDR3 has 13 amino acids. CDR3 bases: TGTGCCAGCAGCGACAGGGTACTCTACGAGCAGTACTTC. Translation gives CASSDRVLYEQYF.

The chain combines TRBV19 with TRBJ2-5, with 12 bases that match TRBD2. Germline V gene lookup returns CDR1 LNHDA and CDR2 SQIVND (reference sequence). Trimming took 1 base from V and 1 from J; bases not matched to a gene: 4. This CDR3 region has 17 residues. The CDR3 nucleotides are TGTGCCAGTAGTATAGGCGGACTAGCGGGACTCCAAGAGACCCAGTACTTC. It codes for CASSIGGLAGLQETQYF.

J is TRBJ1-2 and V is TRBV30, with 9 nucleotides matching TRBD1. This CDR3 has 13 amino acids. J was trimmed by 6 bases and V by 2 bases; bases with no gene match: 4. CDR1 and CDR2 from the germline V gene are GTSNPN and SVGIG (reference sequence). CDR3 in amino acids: CAWSLGTGNGYTF. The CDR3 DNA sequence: TGTGCCTGGAGTCTTGGGACAGGGAATGGCTACACCTTC.

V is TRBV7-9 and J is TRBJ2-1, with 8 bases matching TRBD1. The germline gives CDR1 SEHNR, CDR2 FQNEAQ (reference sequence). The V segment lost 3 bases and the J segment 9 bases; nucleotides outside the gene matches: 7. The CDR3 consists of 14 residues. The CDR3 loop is CASSLDRVGLEQFF. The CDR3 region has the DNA TGTGCCAGCAGCTTGGACAGGGTTGGCCTTGAGCAGTTCTTC.

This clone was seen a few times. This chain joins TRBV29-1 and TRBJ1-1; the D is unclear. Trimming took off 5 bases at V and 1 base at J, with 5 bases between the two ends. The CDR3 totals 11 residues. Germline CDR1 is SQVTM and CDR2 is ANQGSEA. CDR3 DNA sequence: TGCAGCGTTTCGGCGAACACTGAAGCTTTCTTT. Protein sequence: CSVSANTEAFF.

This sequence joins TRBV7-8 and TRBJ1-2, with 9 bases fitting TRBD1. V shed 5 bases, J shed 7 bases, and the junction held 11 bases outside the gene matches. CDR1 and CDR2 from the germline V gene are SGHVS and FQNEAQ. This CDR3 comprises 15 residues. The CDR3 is CASSLTGQGIGGYTF. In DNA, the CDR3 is TGTGCCAGCAGCCTCACGGGACAGGGTATAGGTGGCTACACCTTC.

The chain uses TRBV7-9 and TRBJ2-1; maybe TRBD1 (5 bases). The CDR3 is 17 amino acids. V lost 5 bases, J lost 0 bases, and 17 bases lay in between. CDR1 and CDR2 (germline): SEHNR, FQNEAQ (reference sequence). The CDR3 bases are TGTGCCAGCAGCCCCCCAGGCACAGGTGACTCCTACAATGAGCAGTTCTTC. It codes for CASSPPGTGDSYNEQFF.